Listed below are T cell receptor beta chains from one sample, sequenced in a study of metastatic and nonmetastatic thyroid tumors. Through MiXCR, TCRdb re-clonotyped the PCR reads. The repertoire consists of fewer than 20,000 clones, with approximately 23% occurring once and the leading ten covering 9.5% to 15%. Sequencing used tumor tissue. These receptors were obtained from a female donor with papillary thyroid cancer or a benign thyroid nodule (not recorded which). Some clones in this sample may be carry-over from other donors' samples. CDR3s include the opening cysteine and the closing phenylalanine or tryptophan. A D gene is named only where the DNA matches it firmly. Clone size is given for some rows only: seen once, a few or many times, or a class if the clone is expanded.

CPSSLSLLAGTYNEQFF,TGTCCCAGCAGCTTAAGCCTACTAGCGGGTACCTACAATGAGCAGTTCTTC,17,TRBV11-1,TRBJ2-1,TRBD2,.
CASTLASGHQPQHF,TGTGCCAGCACCTTAGCGAGTGGGCATCAGCCCCAGCATTTT,14,TRBV28,TRBJ1-5,.,.
CSAREGRAFF,TGCAGTGCTAGAGAGGGAAGGGCTTTCTTT,10,TRBV20-1,TRBJ1-1,.,many
CASQGTPAYEQYF,TGTGCCAGTCAAGGGACACCAGCCTACGAGCAGTACTTC,13,TRBV2,TRBJ2-7,.,medium-sized
CASSTATVNSYEQYF,TGTGCCAGCAGCACAGCGACAGTAAACTCCTACGAGCAGTACTTC,15,TRBV11-3,TRBJ2-7,.,medium-sized
CASSQDWVGEAFF,TGTGCCAGCAGCCAAGATTGGGTTGGGGAAGCTTTCTTT,13,TRBV14,TRBJ1-1,.,many
CASSLESHRSYGYTF,TGTGCCAGCAGCTTAGAGTCCCACAGAAGCTATGGCTACACCTTC,15,TRBV7-2,TRBJ1-2,.,.
CASWGTYEQYF,TGTGCCAGCTGGGGGACCTACGAGCAGTACTTC,11,TRBV6-1,TRBJ2-7,.,few
CASRMELRSNQPQHF,TGTGCCAGCAGGATGGAACTCCGTAGCAATCAGCCCCAGCATTTT,15,TRBV6-1,TRBJ1-5,.,medium-sized
CASSLSGGQNIQYF,TGTGCCAGCAGTTTATCGGGAGGCCAAAACATTCAGTACTTC,14,TRBV28,TRBJ2-4,TRBD2,.
CASSLYLKDGYTF,TGTGCCAGCAGCCTATACCTAAAAGATGGCTACACCTTC,13,TRBV14,TRBJ1-2,.,once
CASSDPRDRVTHLGLAGFYEQYF,TGTGCCAGCAGCGACCCTCGGGACAGGGTCACCCACTTAGGACTAGCGGGGTTCTACGAGCAGTACTTC,23,TRBV9,TRBJ2-7,TRBD2,.
CASSLLGDTEAFF,TGCGCCAGCAGCTTGCTGGGGGACACTGAAGCTTTCTTT,13,TRBV5-1,TRBJ1-1,.,many
CASSMRSRTERRGYEQYF,TGCGCCAGCAGCATGAGGTCTAGGACAGAAAGGCGTGGGTACGAGCAGTACTTC,18,TRBV5-1,TRBJ2-7,.,.
CASSPPGTGVREQYF,TGTGCCAGCAGCCCTCCCGGGACGGGGGTGCGCGAGCAGTACTTC,15,TRBV7-9,TRBJ2-7,.,.
CASSEGAGSPLHF,TGCGCCAGCAGTGAGGGGGCAGGCTCACCCCTCCACTTT,13,TRBV10-1,TRBJ1-6,.,.
CATRADRGTTDTQYF,TGTGCCACCAGGGCGGACAGGGGGACCACAGATACGCAGTATTTT,15,TRBV24-1,TRBJ2-3,TRBD1,.
CASSIGGVSGNTIYF,TGTGCCAGCAGTATCGGAGGGGTCTCTGGAAACACCATATATTTT,15,TRBV28,TRBJ1-3,.,many
CATSDLGRETVELFF,TGTGCCACCAGTGATTTGGGACGAGAGACTGTGGAGCTGTTTTTT,15,TRBV24-1,TRBJ2-2,.,.
CASSSEPLNEQFF,TGTGCCAGCAGCTCCGAGCCCCTGAATGAGCAGTTCTTC,13,TRBV9,TRBJ2-1,.,.
CASMAGGGYGYTF,TGTGCCAGCATGGCTGGGGGAGGCTATGGCTACACCTTC,13,TRBV2,TRBJ1-2,.,many
CASSFLDRETEAFF,TGCGCCAGCAGCTTCCTCGACAGGGAGACTGAAGCTTTCTTT,14,TRBV5-1,TRBJ1-1,TRBD1,many
CASSLPPPGGSQPQHF,TGTGCCAGCAGCTTACCGCCGCCAGGGGGCAGCCAGCCCCAGCATTTT,16,TRBV7-8,TRBJ1-5,TRBD1,many
CASRVDRVTHLGLAGFYEQYF,TGTGCCAGCAGGGTGGACAGGGTCACCCACTTAGGACTAGCGGGGTTCTACGAGCAGTACTTC,21,TRBV6-2/TRBV6-3,TRBJ2-7,TRBD2,once
CASSSPGLSYEQYF,TGTGCCAGCAGTTCACCGGGACTATCCTACGAGCAGTACTTC,14,TRBV27,TRBJ2-7,TRBD2,medium-sized
CASSQGGITYNEQFF,TGTGCCAGCAGCCAAGGGGGGATAACCTACAATGAGCAGTTCTTC,15,TRBV6-1,TRBJ2-1,.,few
CSARDWRDSTPNEKLFF,TGCAGTGCTAGAGATTGGAGGGATTCTACACCTAATGAAAAACTGTTTTTT,17,TRBV20-1,TRBJ1-4,.,many
CSAPHLTSAGELFF,TGCAGTGCTCCCCACCTGACTAGCGCCGGGGAGCTGTTTTTT,14,TRBV20-1,TRBJ2-2,TRBD2,few
CASSASTSGRALEQFF,TGTGCCAGCAGCGCTAGCACTAGCGGGAGGGCCCTTGAGCAGTTCTTC,16,TRBV7-2,TRBJ2-1,TRBD2,.
CASSLALSGSQYF,TGTGCCAGCAGCTTAGCCCTATCGGGGTCCCAGTACTTC,13,TRBV7-9,TRBJ2-7,.,.
CASSLEDYQETQYF,TGTGCCAGCAGTTTAGAGGACTACCAAGAGACCCAGTACTTC,14,TRBV12-3/TRBV12-4,TRBJ2-5,.,few
CASSLGQGFEKLFF,TGCGCCAGCAGCCTGGGACAGGGATTTGAAAAACTGTTTTTT,14,TRBV5-1,TRBJ1-4,TRBD1,medium-sized
CASTQQGEQFF,TGTGCCAGCACTCAACAGGGGGAGCAGTTCTTC,11,TRBV6-1,TRBJ2-1,TRBD1,many
CASSPRTGGQETQYF,TGTGCCAGCAGTCCCCGGACAGGGGGCCAAGAGACCCAGTACTTC,15,TRBV12-3/TRBV12-4,TRBJ2-5,TRBD1,medium-sized
CASSLSSVSPLHF,TGTGCCAGCAGCTTATCATCCGTTTCACCCCTCCACTTT,13,TRBV11-1,TRBJ1-6,.,medium-sized
CASSPTSGRAREQYF,TGTGCCAGCAGTCCGACTAGCGGGAGGGCCAGGGAGCAGTACTTC,15,TRBV2,TRBJ2-7,TRBD2,medium-sized
CASSGKTDSTGELFF,TGTGCCAGCAGTGGAAAGACAGATAGCACCGGGGAGCTTTTTTTT,15,TRBV27,TRBJ2-2,.,.
CASNLPKASSTDTQYF,TGCGCCAGCAACTTGCCGAAAGCCTCTAGCACAGATACGCAGTATTTT,16,TRBV5-1,TRBJ2-3,.,.
CASSSGLAHNEQFF,TGTGCCAGCAGCTCGGGACTAGCTCACAATGAGCAGTTCTTC,14,TRBV11-3,TRBJ2-1,TRBD2,once
CASSLEELPYEQYF,TGCGCCAGCAGCTTGGAGGAGTTGCCCTACGAGCAGTACTTC,14,TRBV5-1,TRBJ2-7,.,medium-sized
CASSFSTGGEAFF,TGTGCCAGCAGTTTCTCGACAGGAGGTGAAGCTTTCTTT,13,TRBV6-5,TRBJ1-1,.,medium-sized
CASSERTGGSSNQPQHF,TGTGCCAGCAGTGAAAGAACAGGGGGCTCGAGCAATCAGCCCCAGCATTTT,17,TRBV6-1,TRBJ1-5,TRBD1,many
CASSFLAGGTGELFF,TGTGCCAGCAGTTTCCTAGCCGGTGGGACCGGGGAGCTGTTTTTT,15,TRBV28,TRBJ2-2,.,medium-sized
CASSGLAVAVDTQYF,TGTGCCAGCAGTGGCCTAGCGGTAGCTGTAGATACGCAGTATTTT,15,TRBV12-3/TRBV12-4,TRBJ2-3,TRBD2,few
CASSIDRLYGYTF,TGTGCCAGTAGTATCGACAGGCTCTATGGCTACACCTTC,13,TRBV19,TRBJ1-2,.,few
CASSHPGGGKGLWNEAFF,TGTGCCAGCAGTCACCCCGGGGGAGGGAAGGGTCTGTGGAATGAAGCTTTCTTT,18,TRBV6-2/TRBV6-3,TRBJ1-1,.,.
CASSAANSPLHF,TGTGCCAGCAGCGCCGCTAATTCACCCCTCCACTTT,12,TRBV9,TRBJ1-6,.,.
CASSLVYEQYF,TGTGCCAGCAGCTTAGTGTACGAGCAGTACTTC,11,TRBV7-2,TRBJ2-7,.,medium-sized
CASRPTGGRYNEQFF,TGTGCCAGCAGACCCACAGGGGGCAGGTACAATGAGCAGTTCTTC,15,TRBV2,TRBJ2-1,TRBD1,many
CASSVGWNYNEQFF,TGCGCCAGCAGTGTAGGGTGGAACTACAATGAGCAGTTCTTC,14,TRBV10-1,TRBJ2-1,.,many
CASASRVLVGYEQYF,TGTGCCAGCGCTTCCAGGGTCCTGGTGGGTTACGAGCAGTACTTC,15,TRBV28,TRBJ2-7,.,.
CASKQDPVSNQPQHF,TGTGCCAGTAAGCAGGATCCGGTTAGCAATCAGCCCCAGCATTTT,15,TRBV19,TRBJ1-5,.,many
CASSVNWADNSPPHF,TGTGCCAGCAGCGTAAATTGGGCTGATAATTCACCCCCCCACTTT,15,TRBV9,TRBJ1-6,.,many
CASSLGRDSTGNTIYF,TGTGCCAGCAGCTTAGGGAGGGACAGCACTGGAAACACCATATATTTT,16,TRBV11-1,TRBJ1-3,TRBD1,many